This T cell receptor (beta chain) was identified during a study of neurological immune-mediated disorders. Study results and limitations: The absence of any CDR3 amino acid sequence shared by expanded clones across subjects suggests that repertoires were private in all groups.

Each TCR transcript was tagged with a 10-nucleotide random UMI during 5'RACE. Whenever a sequencing run was performed, it yielded over 170 million TCR-beta sequences from 15-18 subjects. TCRdb used MiXCR to reprocess the 5' RACE reads, holding one entry per CDR3 protein. The data hold roughly 30,000 distinct CDR3 sequences, with around a quarter observed a single time. This clonotype was recorded once. As yet, its antigen is unknown. The CDR3 consists of 15 residues. Trimming removed 1 base from V and 3 bases from J; junction bases left unmatched: 5. The V gene's germline CDR1 is SGHRS and CDR2 YFSETQ.

The TCR was taken from a man aged 50 to 60 with HTLV-1-associated myelopathy (HAM/TSP). Sequenced material: CD4+ T cells from blood. This chain uses TRBV5-1 with TRBJ2-7; 9 nucleotides match TRBD2. The CDR3 region is CASSLWLAGHYEQYF. For the CDR3, the DNA is TGCGCCAGCAGCTTGTGGCTAGCGGGACACTACGAGCAGTACTTC.